This T cell receptor beta chain came from a study of cytomegalovirus exposure and HLA in healthy donors (dated by TCRdb to about 2017). As for the study more broadly: According to an earlier analysis of a few hundred of the donors, some 180 million T cells yielded approximately 120 million unique TCR beta sequences and around 280 Gb of sequence data. Among the roughly 400 genotyped donors, around 81% belonged to the genetic ancestry cluster associated with self-reported Caucasian donors. Donor age, sex, ethnicity and CMV serostatus were compiled together with the repertoire data. Along with the approximately 700-subject first cohort, a separate validation cohort of about 110 different subjects was used. Class I and class II HLA loci were covered by the typing at four-digit resolution. Genome-wide SNP genotypes for about 55% of the 666 donors were used in a later genetic analysis, which treated that subset as a discovery cohort. A later analysis re-analyzed previously published TCR beta repertoires from 660 or so donors and added high-resolution HLA genotyping to study TCR occurrence patterns. The number of typed donors differed by locus: about 629-640 for A, B, C, DRB1 and DQB1; 522 for DQA1; around 580 for DPA1; and 450 to 480 for DPB1. All discovery cohort repertoires had been generated using a single sequencing platform. Among 300 to 500 genotyped donors of the cohort, an average of roughly 230,000 unique TCR beta nucleotide sequences was sequenced per donor, of which about 19% were non-productive. The study was designed to test whether signatures of past pathogen exposure could be identified by cataloging public T cell receptors. Rather than drawing on any new phenotypic data, the later analysis identified candidate immune exposures from TCR beta sequences and the way those sequences occurred across donors. High-throughput TCR immunosequencing, statistical association of individual TCRs with disease status, and machine learning were combined to predict cytomegalovirus infection status. Roughly 310 gigabases of sequencing data and approximately 85 million unique TCR sequences were included in an early release covering around 600 HLA-typed donors. The study used immunosequencing to profile the T cell repertoires of hundreds of subjects and linked those repertoires to cytomegalovirus serostatus. To decide whether each TCR beta V gene segment behaved as functional or pseudogenic, an earlier analysis of nearly 600 of the donors relied on high-throughput TCR beta sequencing. About five DR-DQ haplotypes were treated as single units for association and clustering because of strong linkage in the cohort. Overall results and qualifications from the work: Some IMGT-functional V segments, including TRBV6-2 and TRBV6-3, could not be told apart with the 87-base-pair reads, so those segments were excluded. A further reported finding was that TCR beta sequences accurately predicted the HLA-A and HLA-B alleles for most subjects in the first cohort. An association between a missense DCLRE1C variant and V-gene and J-gene trimming of TCR beta chains was found in a later genetic analysis and replicated in an independent cohort. Roughly uniform sequencing depth across donors was assumed in presence/absence analyses, although this assumption may not hold. According to a later analysis, parvovirus B19, influenza, CMV and Epstein-Barr virus appeared linked to several top co-occurrence clusters. Correlated functional status among segregating V segments might be attributable to linkage disequilibrium, but an unknown experimental factor could not be ruled out. When HLA alleles, especially DR and DQ, strongly co-occurred, attributing TCR associations to individual alleles was difficult. Because counts were too low, seventeen rarely observed V segments, including chromosome 9 orphons, were excluded from the earlier analysis of 587 of the donors. A total of fewer than 200 TCR beta chains were listed by the study as associated with cytomegalovirus. This cohort had only TCR beta chains sequenced, and the lack of alpha or paired-chain data limited which features could be detected. Three of the identified cytomegalovirus-associated TCR beta chains were confirmed in vitro to be specific for cytomegalovirus antigens. Immune exposure information for the cohort was limited to CMV serostatus. A group of highly shared sequence variants was considered likely to be a technical artifact of the sequencing pipeline. Compared with the approximately 710-donor mean, donors in an Asian-associated ancestry cluster had fewer N-insertions in productive TCRs, according to a later genetic analysis. A later analysis associated 15,000 or so TCR beta sequences with specific HLA alleles at a false discovery rate of 0.05. The authors suggested that the approach could potentially be generalized to other disease states and immunological phenotypes. According to a later analysis, TCR association rates differed among HLA loci, with DRB1 alleles showing the most associated TCRs and HLA-C alleles showing the fewest. While some public TCRs were present in many individuals, most TCR sequences turned up only very rarely across donors. Because HLA typing was missing for some donors at each locus, association tests included only the typed subset. Compared with equally common non-associated chains, HLA-associated TCR beta chains in a later analysis were more clonally expanded and had lower generation probabilities. An earlier analysis of approximately 530 of the donors showed that most TCR beta V segments appeared in productive rearrangements either about 90% or about 30% of the time, which broadly matched IMGT annotations. Cytomegalovirus status was reported to be diagnosed by the classifier with high specificity and sensitivity in both the original and validation cohorts. In a later analysis, most CMV-associated TCR beta chains were found to appear HLA-restricted, with HLA associations seemingly driven largely by CMV exposure.

Library creation used the immunoSEQ multiplex PCR assay. For the multiplex PCR, a mixture combining 60 forward primers for TCR Vbeta segments and 13 reverse primers for TCR Jbeta segments was used. Amplification of the CDR3 region of rearranged TCR beta genes was performed with a multiplex PCR assay on genomic DNA. Amplified TCR beta libraries were sequenced as 87-base-pair reads on the Illumina HiSeq System. In the paper's pipeline: In a later analysis, tens of millions of unique TCR beta chains were counted across the approximately 670 repertoires, and about 10 million of these chains were shared by at least two donors. Raw reads were error-corrected and collapsed into unique sequences by a nearest-neighbor algorithm in which closely related sequences were merged to remove PCR and sequencing errors. Alignment of CDR3 sequences to IMGT reference sequences was used to assign V, D and J gene segments. Each retained sequence needed at least a six-nucleotide match to both a V gene segment and a J gene segment. Rearrangements were called productive when the CDR3 lacked stop codons and stayed in frame with V and J; all others were non-productive. Following IMGT convention, CDR3 was defined as the stretch from the second conserved V-encoded cysteine up to the conserved J-encoded phenylalanine. Sequences without an unambiguous match to a single V gene segment were excluded from the earlier analysis of 587 of the donors. In an earlier analysis of almost 600 of the donors, a V segment was called functional when productive rearrangements were above 56.7%, and segregating when the standard deviation between donors exceeded 5%. A statistical classification framework was built for diagnosing cytomegalovirus status from the catalog of TCR beta chain sequences. A later analysis assigned V and J genes by comparing TCR nucleotide sequences with IMGT/GENE-DB human TR gene sequences. Using the TCRdist pipeline, a later analysis assigned CDR3 sequences along with most-parsimonious VDJ recombination scenarios. In a later analysis, each TCR beta chain was defined by its CDR3 amino acid sequence together with its V-gene family, and reads without a unique V-gene family were excluded. To address suspected cross-contamination and a sequencing artifact, a later analysis removed 450 to 700 highly shared, low-generation-probability nucleotide sequences. In a later analysis, a clonal expansion index was calculated for each public chain from normalized within-repertoire ranks of inferred template counts. In a later analysis, generation probabilities were computed with a VDJ recombination model fitted to out-of-frame rearrangements, and the resulting probabilities were checked against IGoR. In a later analysis, TCR-TCR, TCR-HLA and TCR-CMV co-occurrence was scored with hypergeometric tests, and a repertoire-size bias correction was applied to TCR pairs. In a later analysis, false discovery rates were estimated by permuting HLA or CMV assignments 20 times. In a later analysis, co-occurring TCRs were grouped using DBSCAN, and TCRdist sequence similarity was added for clustering within HLA-allele-positive subsets. Co-occurrence clustering excluded repertoires with fewer than 30,000 or more than 120,000 public chains, plus five with anomalous nucleotide sharing. TCRdb obtained this table from immuneACCESS and retained in-frame rearrangements with V and J assigned. These tables miss some clones; where compared with another copy, unresolved V genes account for less than half of the shortfall, and the remainder is unexplained. Clone size and V and J calls were adopted from that table, with D and trimming inferred from the DNA. The sample's table covers around 70,000 clones. The ten largest account for about 5% of the sample.

The cohort comprised 550 to 700 healthy bone marrow donors. At the time of sampling, every cohort member was nominally healthy, though immune exposures that went unrecorded were likely present. The donor tested CMV seropositive, placing the donor among the 290 or so seropositive members of the cohort. A peripheral blood sample was provided by each donor, and peripheral blood mononuclear cells were used for TCR beta sequencing. Genomic DNA was extracted from the blood cell samples with the Qiagen DNeasy Blood Extraction Kit. From the cysteine up to the phenylalanine, the CDR3 has a length of 18 residues. The read is trimmed to its CDR3 DNA, 54 bases read in frame from base 1. The germline V gene yields SGHDT for CDR1 and YYEEEE for CDR2. From V the trimming removes 2 bases and from J it removes 0 bases, while the gene matches leave 8 bases of the junction unaccounted for. As concerns this clone: Its target antigen remains unknown.

Sequences were obtained from PBMCs. The sequence was obtained from a woman aged 40 to 49 in good health and CMV-seropositive. The rearrangement joined TRBV5-6 to TRBJ2-3, with 11 bases aligning to TRBD2. CDR3 protein: CASSFGTSGYPSTDTQYF. The sequenced DNA: TGTGCCAGCAGCTTTGGGACTAGCGGATACCCTAGCACAGATACGCAGTATTTT.